A selection of T cell receptor beta chains follows, all from one sample in a study of beta chain features in type 1 diabetes. The repertoire was sequenced with immunoSEQ multiplex PCR; TCRdb's copy has only in-frame clones and lacks some. The sample includes about 650,000 clones, 12% of them seen just once. What was sequenced was naive CD4+ T cells from blood. The receptor set was obtained from a man aged 25-45 years with type 1 diabetes. The CDR3 runs from the conserved cysteine through the conserved F or W. The D gene is left open where the match is weak. Not every row has a clone size; where given, it reads once, few, many or a size class.

len	v_gene	abundance	j_gene	d_gene	CDR3aa	CDR3nt
13	TRBV10-3	few	TRBJ1-1	TRBD1	CAISRDRPSEAFF	TGTGCCATCAGCCGGGACAGGCCGTCTGAAGCTTTCTTT
13	TRBV19	.	TRBJ2-1	.	CASSSGVVNEQFF	TGTGCCAGTAGTTCCGGGGTGGTCAATGAGCAGTTCTTC
18	TRBV27	.	TRBJ2-3	.	CASSFQGVGVPNADTQYF	TGTGCCAGCAGTTTTCAGGGTGTGGGGGTACCCAACGCAGATACGCAGTATTTT
14	TRBV6-1	.	TRBJ2-1	.	CASSFIDGYNEQFF	TGTGCCAGCAGTTTCATCGACGGCTACAATGAGCAGTTCTTC
17	TRBV11-2	few	TRBJ2-5	TRBD2	CASSLSHLAGGPETQYF	TGTGCCAGCAGCTTATCGCACCTAGCGGGGGGGCCGGAGACCCAGTACTTC
13	TRBV5-8	.	TRBJ2-1	TRBD1	CASSTTGTELRFF	TGTGCCAGCAGCACTACCGGGACAGAGCTCAGATTCTTC
13	TRBV19	.	TRBJ1-5	.	CASNTAINQPQHF	TGTGCCAGTAATACAGCGATCAATCAGCCCCAGCATTTT
19	TRBV19	few	TRBJ1-5	.	CASSTRGGPGTHSNQPQHF	TGTGCCAGTAGTACCCGGGGTGGCCCGGGGACCCATAGCAATCAGCCCCAGCATTTT
15	TRBV7-8	.	TRBJ2-7	TRBD2	CASSFPSGGSREQYF	TGTGCCAGCAGCTTTCCCAGCGGGGGGTCGAGGGAGCAGTACTTC
19	TRBV7-2	few	TRBJ1-3	.	CASSLLGGPRRSAGNTIYF	TGTGCCAGCAGCTTACTTGGGGGGCCGAGGAGATCTGCTGGAAACACCATATATTTT
14	TRBV9	.	TRBJ2-3	.	CASSATDRPDTQYF	TGTGCCAGCAGCGCGACCGACAGGCCAGATACGCAGTATTTT
15	TRBV15	few	TRBJ2-7	TRBD2	CATSRDRLAVYEQYF	TGTGCCACCAGCAGGGACAGACTAGCGGTGTACGAGCAGTACTTC
14	TRBV9	few	TRBJ1-2	.	CASSALGQGYGYTF	TGTGCCAGCAGCGCCTTGGGGCAGGGATATGGCTACACCTTC
11	TRBV29-1	.	TRBJ2-7	.	CSVAYGYEQYF	TGCAGCGTGGCCTACGGCTACGAGCAGTACTTC
15	TRBV11-2	few	TRBJ1-6	.	CASSFLEGFNSPLHF	TGTGCCAGCAGCTTCCTAGAGGGGTTCAATTCACCCCTCCACTTT
14	TRBV27	.	TRBJ1-2	.	CASSLFGSNYGYTF	TGTGCCAGCAGTTTATTTGGTTCGAACTATGGCTACACCTTC
15	TRBV28	.	TRBJ1-6	.	CASGQGVVDNSPLHF	TGTGCCAGCGGCCAAGGGGTCGTTGATAATTCACCCCTCCACTTT
15	TRBV9	.	TRBJ1-1	.	CASSVETGSNTEAFF	TGTGCCAGCAGCGTAGAAACAGGGTCGAACACTGAAGCTTTCTTT
15	TRBV19	.	TRBJ2-1	TRBD2	CASSTGLAGHNEQFF	TGTGCCAGTAGTACGGGACTAGCGGGGCACAATGAGCAGTTCTTC
15	TRBV15	few	TRBJ1-6	TRBD1	CATSRDRGLGSPLHF	TGTGCCACCAGCAGAGACAGGGGGCTGGGTTCACCCCTCCACTTT
12	TRBV11-3	few	TRBJ1-5	.	CASSLTGQPQHF	TGTGCCAGCAGCTTAACTGGACAGCCCCAGCATTTT
15	TRBV6-6	few	TRBJ1-4	.	CASSYFPGDNEKLFF	TGTGCCAGCAGTTACTTTCCGGGGGATAATGAAAAACTGTTTTTT
13	TRBV29-1	.	TRBJ1-2	.	CSVDHPGTWGYTF	TGCAGCGTCGACCACCCAGGGACTTGGGGCTACACCTTC